The source of this TCR beta chain is a study of graft-versus-host responses after intestinal transplantation. Method: immunoSEQ multiplex PCR; TCRdb's copy keeps in-frame clones and lacks some. The sample lists more than 75,000 clones, approximately 90% occurring once. Concerning this clone: Its antigen is as yet unknown.

The sample consisted of unstimulated CD4+ T cells sorted from spleen or lymph node cells, taken before transplant. The sequence came from a human donor who was the organ donor for an intestinal transplant.

CDR3 sequence (DNA): TGTGCCAGCCGGACAGCAAATACAGATACGCAGTATTTT. Its translation: CASRTANTDTQYF. This chain uses TRBV6-1 with TRBJ2-3; D is possibly TRBD1 (6 bases). The CDR3 totals 13 residues. The V gene lost 8 bases and the J gene lost 3 bases, with 12 bases spanning the gap. Germline lookup yields CDR1 MNHNS and CDR2 SASEGT.